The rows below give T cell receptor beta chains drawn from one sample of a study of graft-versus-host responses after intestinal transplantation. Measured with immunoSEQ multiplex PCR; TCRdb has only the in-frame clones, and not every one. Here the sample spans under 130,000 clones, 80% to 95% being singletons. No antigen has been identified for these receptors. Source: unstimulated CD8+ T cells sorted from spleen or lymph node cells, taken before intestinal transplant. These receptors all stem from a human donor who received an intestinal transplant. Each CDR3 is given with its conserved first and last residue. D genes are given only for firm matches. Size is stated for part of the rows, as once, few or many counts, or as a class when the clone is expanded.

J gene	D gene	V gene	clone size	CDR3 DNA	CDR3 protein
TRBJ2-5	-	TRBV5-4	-	TGTGCCAGCAGCTTGAGTCTGGAGACCCAGTACTTC	CASSLSLETQYF
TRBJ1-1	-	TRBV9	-	TGTGCCAGCAGCATCCAGTCAGCGGGGGCTGGCACTGAAGCTTTCTTT	CASSIQSAGAGTEAFF
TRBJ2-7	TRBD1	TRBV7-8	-	TGTGCCAGCAGCGTCCGGACAGGGATGGGCGAGCAGTACTTC	CASSVRTGMGEQYF
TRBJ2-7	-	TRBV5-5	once	TGTGCCAGCAGCTTGGCCGGATACATGGAGCAGTACTTC	CASSLAGYMEQYF
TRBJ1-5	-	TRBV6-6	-	TGTGCCAGCAGTTACTCATCCGTTCGGGAAGGTCAGCCCCAGCATTTT	CASSYSSVREGQPQHF
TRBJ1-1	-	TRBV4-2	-	TGTGCCAGCAGCCCTCAGGGGCTGAACACTGAAGCTTTCTTT	CASSPQGLNTEAFF
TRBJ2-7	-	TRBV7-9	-	TGTGCCAGCAGCTCCATGGAATACGAGCAGTACTTC	CASSSMEYEQYF
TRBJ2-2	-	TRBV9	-	TGTGCCAGCAGCGTAGTGGCAGGGTACGACACGGAGCTGTTTTTT	CASSVVAGYDTELFF
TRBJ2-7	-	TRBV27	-	TGTGCCAGCAGTTCCATGTACGAGCAGTACTTC	CASSSMYEQYF
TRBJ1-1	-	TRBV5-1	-	TGCGCCAGCAGCTTGGGTTTGGGAGGGAGGGGAGAAGGAACTGAAGCTTTCTTT	CASSLGLGGRGEGTEAFF
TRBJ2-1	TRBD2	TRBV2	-	TGTGCCAGCAGTGATTATAGCGGGGGGAACGCCGTTGAGCAGTTCTTC	CASSDYSGGNAVEQFF
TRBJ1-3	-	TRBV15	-	TGTGCCACCAGCGAGGGCAGGGTTCAGAGAAACACCATATATTTT	CATSEGRVQRNTIYF
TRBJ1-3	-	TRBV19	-	TGTGCCAGTAGTATAGTGAGAGACACCATATATTTT	CASSIVRDTIYF
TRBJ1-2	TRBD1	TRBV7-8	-	TGTGCCAGCAGCTTAGTCCAACAGGGGGCGCTGGGTGGCTACACCTTC	CASSLVQQGALGGYTF
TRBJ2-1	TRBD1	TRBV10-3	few	TGTGCCATCACCATACAGGGGGCGGGACAGTTCTTC	CAITIQGAGQFF
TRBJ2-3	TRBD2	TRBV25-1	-	TGTGCCAGCAGTGTCCGGGGGGGGCCAGATACGCAGTATTTT	CASSVRGGPDTQYF
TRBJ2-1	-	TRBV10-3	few	TGTGCATCGGGATCTCACGAGGACAATGAGCAGTTCTTC	CASGSHEDNEQFF
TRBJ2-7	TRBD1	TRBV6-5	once	TGTGCCAGCCACAACCCGGGACAGGGTTTCTTCGAGCAGTACTTC	CASHNPGQGFFEQYF
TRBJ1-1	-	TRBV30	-	TGTGCCTGGGTCCAAGGAGGGGGGCGGCCGTTTACTGAAGCTTTCTTT	CAWVQGGGRPFTEAFF
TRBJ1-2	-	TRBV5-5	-	TGTGCCAGCAGCCCTACAGGCTATGGCTACACCTTC	CASSPTGYGYTF
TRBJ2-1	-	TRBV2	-	TGTGCCAGCGGTGAGCGAGGATACAATGAGCAGTTCTTC	CASGERGYNEQFF
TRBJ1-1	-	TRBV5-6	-	TGTGCCAGCAGCTTGGAAGGGTGGGGGCTTTCTGAAGCTTTCTTT	CASSLEGWGLSEAFF
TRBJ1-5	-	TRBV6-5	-	TGTGCCAGCAGAAGACAGGACCCACCTAATCAGCCCCAGCATTTT	CASRRQDPPNQPQHF
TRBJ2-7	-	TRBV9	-	TGTGCCAGCAGCGTAGGCGGAGAAAGAAGCTACGAGCAGTACTTC	CASSVGGERSYEQYF
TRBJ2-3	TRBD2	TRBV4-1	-	TGCGCCAGCAGCCAAGGGGGGGGGACAGATACGCAGTATTTT	CASSQGGGTDTQYF
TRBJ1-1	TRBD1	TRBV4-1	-	TGCGCCAGCAGCCACCGGGGCAGGGGGGGATTGGACACTGAAGCTTTCTTT	CASSHRGRGGLDTEAFF
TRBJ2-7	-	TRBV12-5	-	TGTGCTAGTGGCTCCCCCGGACGGTCGGAGCAGTACTTC	CASGSPGRSEQYF
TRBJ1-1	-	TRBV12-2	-	TGTGCAAGTCGCTTCCCGGGCACACCCATGAGCACTGAAGCTTTCTTT	CASRFPGTPMSTEAFF
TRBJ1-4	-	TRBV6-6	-	TGTGCCAGCAGTTTCAGGACCGATGAAAAACTGTTTTTT	CASSFRTDEKLFF
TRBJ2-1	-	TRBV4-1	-	TGCGCCAGCAGCCAAGAACTAGGAGGGGGACTCCGGGAGCAGTTCTTC	CASSQELGGGLREQFF
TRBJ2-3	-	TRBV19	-	TGTGCCAGTAGGGGTGGTGTGTCGGCAGATACGCAGTATTTT	CASRGGVSADTQYF
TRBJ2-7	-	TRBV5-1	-	TGCGCCAGCAGCTTGGGCCCTGCTGGCGAGCAGTACTTC	CASSLGPAGEQYF
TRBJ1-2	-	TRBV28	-	TGTGCCAGCAGCCCCTCTCTAGTCGAATACTATGGCTACACCTTC	CASSPSLVEYYGYTF
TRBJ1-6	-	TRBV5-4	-	TGTGCCAGCAGCGAGGGCCCGGAAAGTTCAGCCCTCCACTTT	CASSEGPESSALHF
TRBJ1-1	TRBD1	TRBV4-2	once	TGTGCCAGCAGCCAAGACCGACAGGGAAACACTGAAGCTTTCTTT	CASSQDRQGNTEAFF
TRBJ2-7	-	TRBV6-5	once	TGTGCCGTCAGCTACGAGCAGTACTTC	CAVSYEQYF
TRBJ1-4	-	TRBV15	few	TGTGCCACCAGCAGATTCGAGAACAGGCAAAATGAAAAACTGTTTTTT	CATSRFENRQNEKLFF
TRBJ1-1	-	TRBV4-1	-	TGCGCCAGCAGCCCTTCACCGGGATCCCCTATGAACACTGAAGCTTTCTTT	CASSPSPGSPMNTEAFF
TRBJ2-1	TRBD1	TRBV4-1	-	TGCGCCAGCAGCGACAGGGTAACCTACAATGAGCAGTTCTTC	CASSDRVTYNEQFF
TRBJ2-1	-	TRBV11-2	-	TGTGCCAGCCTTAGCTCCTACAATGAGCAGTTCTTC	CASLSSYNEQFF
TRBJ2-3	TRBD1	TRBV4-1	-	TGCGCCAGCAGCCAACCGGGGACAGGTCAATCCTCAGATACGCAGTATTTT	CASSQPGTGQSSDTQYF
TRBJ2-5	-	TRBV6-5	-	TGTGCCAGCAGTTTCGGGGAGACCCAGTACTTC	CASSFGETQYF
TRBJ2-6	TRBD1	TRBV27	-	TGTGCCAGCAGTTTTGGGGACAGCCCGCCCGGGGCCAACGTCCTGACTTTC	CASSFGDSPPGANVLTF
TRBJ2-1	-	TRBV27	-	TGTGCCAGCAGTTACAGACAGGATGGCTACAATGAGCAGTTCTTC	CASSYRQDGYNEQFF
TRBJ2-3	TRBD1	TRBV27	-	TGTGCCAGCAGTTTAGTCCACAGGACAGGGTATTTATATCAACTGAGCACAGATACGCAGTATTTT	CASSLVHRTGYLYQLSTDTQYF
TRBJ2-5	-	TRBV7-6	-	TGTGCCAGCAGCTTAAGGAGATCCCAAGAGACCCAGTACTTC	CASSLRRSQETQYF
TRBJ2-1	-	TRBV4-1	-	TGCGCCAGCAGCTTGAGGACAGGAGGGGATGAGCAGTTCTTC	CASSLRTGGDEQFF
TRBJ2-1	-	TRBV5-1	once	TGCGCCACCGCGACAGATGCCTACAATGAGCAGTTCTTC	CATATDAYNEQFF
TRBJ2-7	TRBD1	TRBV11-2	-	TGTGCCAGCAGCCCGGACAGGGTTTCCCACGAGCAGTACTTC	CASSPDRVSHEQYF
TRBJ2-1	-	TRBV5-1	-	TGCGCCAGCAGCTTCTCTGACGAAAGCTCCTACAATGAGCAGTTCTTC	CASSFSDESSYNEQFF
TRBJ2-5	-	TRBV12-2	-	TGTGCAAGTCGCTTAGTCCGGGACAGGGAGGAAGGGGAGACCCAGTACTTC	CASRLVRDREEGETQYF
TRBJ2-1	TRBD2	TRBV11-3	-	TGTGCCAGCAGCTTAGTCCTCGGAACTAGCGGGGGACCGTTAAAGAATGAGCAGTTCTTC	CASSLVLGTSGGPLKNEQFF
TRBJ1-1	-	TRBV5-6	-	TGTGCCAGCAGCTTGGAATGGCAGGGACCTATGAACACTGAAGCTTTCTTT	CASSLEWQGPMNTEAFF